This TCR beta chain was found in a study of blood T cell repertoires in COVID-19. Overall study: In each case, the material was cDNA or gDNA derived from T cells, B-cell-depleted T cells, or PBMCs.

Libraries were prepared by immunoSEQ multiplex PCR; TCRdb keeps only in-frame clonotypes and omits some of them. The table lists 100,000 to 150,000 clones, almost 85% of them singletons. The V gene lost 7 bases and the J gene lost 2 bases, with 12 bases spanning the gap. The CDR3 is 14 amino acids. The germline V gene has CDR1 SNHLY and CDR2 FYNNEI. The TCR originated in a man between 60 and 75 years old with acute or convalescent COVID-19. Sample: peripheral blood. The V gene is TRBV2, the J gene TRBJ1-5, with a possible D match to TRBD1 (6 bases). In nucleotides, the CDR3 is TGTGCCAGCACGTTCGCAGGGGGCAATCAGCCCCAGCATTTT. Translated, it gives CASTFAGGNQPQHF.